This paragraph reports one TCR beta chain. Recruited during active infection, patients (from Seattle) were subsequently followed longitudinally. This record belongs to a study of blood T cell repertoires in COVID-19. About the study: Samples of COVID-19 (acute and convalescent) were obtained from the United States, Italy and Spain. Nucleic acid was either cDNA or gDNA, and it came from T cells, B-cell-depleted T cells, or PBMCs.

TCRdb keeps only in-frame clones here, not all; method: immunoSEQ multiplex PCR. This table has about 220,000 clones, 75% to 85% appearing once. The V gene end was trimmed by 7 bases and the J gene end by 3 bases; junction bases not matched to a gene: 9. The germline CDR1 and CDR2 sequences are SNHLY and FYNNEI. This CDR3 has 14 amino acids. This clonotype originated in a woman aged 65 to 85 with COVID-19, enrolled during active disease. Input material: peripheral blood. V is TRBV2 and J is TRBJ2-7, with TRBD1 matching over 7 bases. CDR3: CASNFPGTDYEQYF. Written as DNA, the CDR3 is TGTGCCAGCAACTTTCCCGGGACAGACTACGAGCAGTACTTC.